Below are 5 T cell receptor beta chains sequenced from a single sample in a study of TIL therapy for anti-PD-1-resistant metastatic lung cancer. This was the immunoSEQ v3 assay. Profiled with immunoSEQ multiplex PCR; TCRdb holds only in-frame clones, not every one. The sample lists approximately 6,600 clones, about 66% occurring once. Time point defined: pre-treatment sample, taken before nivolumab and TIL therapy. Most excised metastases sampled were pleural nodules or supraclavicular lymph nodes. Sequencing used tumor tissue, obtained at baseline. The origin of the receptors is a person aged 30 to 80 with non-small cell lung cancer.

As DNA, the CDR3 is TGTGCCAGTAGTCCGGGCTTGAATTCACCCCTCCACTTT. The encoded protein is CASSPGLNSPLHF. The chain has TRBV19 and TRBJ1-6; D remains unclear. This CDR3 comprises 13 residues. Germline V lookup: CDR1 LNHDA, CDR2 SQIVND (reference sequence). The V end lost 5 bases, the J end lost 7 bases, and 9 bases lay between the germline ends.

The chain has TRBV6-5 and TRBJ2-5; D might be TRBD1 or TRBD2, each matching 6 bases. The CDR3 is 14 amino acids. The germline gives CDR1 MNHEY, CDR2 SVGAGI. V was shortened by 5 bases and J by 4 bases, with 14 bases between the two germline ends. CDR3 nucleotides: TGTGCCAGCAGTCATCGGGGGCCGGGAGAGACCCAGTACTTC. It encodes CASSHRGPGETQYF.

The rearrangement uses TRBV30 and TRBJ2-2; 7 positions match TRBD2. Losses at the gene ends were 4 bases for V and 6 bases for J; bases not matched to a gene: 8. Germline V gives CDR1 GTSNPN, CDR2 SVGIG (reference sequence). The CDR3 is 14 amino acids. The CDR3 nucleotides read TGTGCCTGGAACAGAGGGAGGGTCGCCGGGGAGCTGTTTTTT. Translation gives CAWNRGRVAGELFF.

The J gene is TRBJ2-5, the V gene TRBV7-2; TRBD2 matches 13 bases. The trim removed 5 bases at V and 6 bases at J, leaving 15 bases unmatched. Germline values: CDR1 SGHTA, CDR2 FQGNSA. There are 18 residues in the CDR3. CDR3 loop: CASSPGTSGVPREKTQYF. As DNA, the CDR3 is TGTGCCAGCAGCCCCGGGACTAGCGGGGTACCTAGGGAGAAGACCCAGTACTTC.

This clone was seen a handful of times. The chain couples TRBV15 to TRBJ1-4; 7 nucleotides match TRBD1. Germline CDR1 reads LNHNV; CDR2 reads YYDKDF (reference sequence). V lost 2 bases, J lost 0 bases, and 9 bases stayed unmatched. The CDR3 has 18 residues. The chain's CDR3 is CATSRNRPGTATNEKLFF. CDR3 bases: TGTGCCACCAGCAGAAACCGACCCGGGACAGCAACTAATGAAAAACTGTTTTTT.